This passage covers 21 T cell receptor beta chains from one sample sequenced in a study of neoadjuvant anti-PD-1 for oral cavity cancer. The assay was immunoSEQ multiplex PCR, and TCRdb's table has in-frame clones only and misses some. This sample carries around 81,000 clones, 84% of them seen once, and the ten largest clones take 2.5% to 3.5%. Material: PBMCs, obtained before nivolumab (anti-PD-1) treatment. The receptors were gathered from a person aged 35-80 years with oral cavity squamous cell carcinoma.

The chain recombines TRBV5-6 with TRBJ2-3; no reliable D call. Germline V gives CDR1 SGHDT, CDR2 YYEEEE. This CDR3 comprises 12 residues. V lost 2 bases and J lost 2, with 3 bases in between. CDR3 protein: CASSLYTDTQYF. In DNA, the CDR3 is TGTGCCAGCAGCTTATACACAGATACGCAGTATTTT. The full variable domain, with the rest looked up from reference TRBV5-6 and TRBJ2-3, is DAGVTQSPTHLIKTRGQQVTLRCSPKSGHDTVSWYQQALGQGPQFIFQYYEEEERQRGNFPDRFSGHQFPNYSSELNVNALLLGDSALYLCASSLYTDTQYFGPGTRLTVL.

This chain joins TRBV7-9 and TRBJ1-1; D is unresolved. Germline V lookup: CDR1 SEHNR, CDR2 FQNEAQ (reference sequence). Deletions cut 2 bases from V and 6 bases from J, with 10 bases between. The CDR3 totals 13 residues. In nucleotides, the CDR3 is TGTGCCAGCAGCTTAAGCAACTCCCCTGAAGCTTTCTTT. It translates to CASSLSNSPEAFF. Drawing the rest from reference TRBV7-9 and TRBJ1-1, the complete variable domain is DTGVSQNPRHKITKRGQNVTFRCDPISEHNRLYWYRQTLGQGPEFLTYFQNEAQLEKSRLLSDRFSAERPKGSFSTLEIQRTEQGDSAMYLCASSLSNSPEAFFGQGTRLTVV.

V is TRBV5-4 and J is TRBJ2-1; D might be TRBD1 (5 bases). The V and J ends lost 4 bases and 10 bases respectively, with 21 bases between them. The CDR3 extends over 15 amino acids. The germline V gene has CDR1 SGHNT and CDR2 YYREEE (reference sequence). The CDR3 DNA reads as TGTGCCAGCAGCCCCCTCGGGCAGGGTCAGGTGGAGCAGTTCTTC. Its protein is CASSPLGQGQVEQFF.

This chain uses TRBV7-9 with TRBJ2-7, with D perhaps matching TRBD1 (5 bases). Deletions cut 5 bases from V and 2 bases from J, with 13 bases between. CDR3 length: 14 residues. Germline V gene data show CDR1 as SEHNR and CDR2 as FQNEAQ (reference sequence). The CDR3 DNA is TGTGCCAGCAGCCCCGGCAGGGTCGCCTACGAGCAGTACTTC. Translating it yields CASSPGRVAYEQYF. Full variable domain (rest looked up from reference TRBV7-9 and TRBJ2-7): DTGVSQNPRHKITKRGQNVTFRCDPISEHNRLYWYRQTLGQGPEFLTYFQNEAQLEKSRLLSDRFSAERPKGSFSTLEIQRTEQGDSAMYLCASSPGRVAYEQYFGPGTRLTVT.

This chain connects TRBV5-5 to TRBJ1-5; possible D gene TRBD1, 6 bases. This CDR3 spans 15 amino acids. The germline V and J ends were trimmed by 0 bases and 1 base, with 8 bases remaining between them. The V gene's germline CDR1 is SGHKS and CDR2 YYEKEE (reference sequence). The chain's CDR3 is CASSLEGGSNQPQHF. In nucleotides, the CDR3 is TGTGCCAGCAGCTTGGAAGGGGGGAGCAATCAGCCCCAGCATTTT. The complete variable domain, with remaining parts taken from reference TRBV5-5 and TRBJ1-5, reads DAGVTQSPTHLIKTRGQQVTLRCSPISGHKSVSWYQQVLGQGPQFIFQYYEKEERGRGNFPDRFSARQFPNYSSELNVNALLLGDSALYLCASSLEGGSNQPQHFGDGTRLSIL.

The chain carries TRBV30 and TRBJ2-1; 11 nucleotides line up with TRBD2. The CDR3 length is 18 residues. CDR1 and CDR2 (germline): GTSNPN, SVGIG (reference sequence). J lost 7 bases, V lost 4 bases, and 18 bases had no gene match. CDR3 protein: CAWTKRASGRPGRNEQFF. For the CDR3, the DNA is TGTGCCTGGACCAAAAGGGCTAGCGGGAGGCCCGGTCGGAATGAGCAGTTCTTC.

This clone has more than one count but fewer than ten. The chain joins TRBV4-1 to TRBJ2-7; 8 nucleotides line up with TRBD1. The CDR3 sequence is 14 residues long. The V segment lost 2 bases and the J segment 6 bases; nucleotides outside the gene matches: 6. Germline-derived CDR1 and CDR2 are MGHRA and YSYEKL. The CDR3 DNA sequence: TGCGCCAGCAGCCAACCACGGACAGGGCCCGAGCAGTACTTC. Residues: CASSQPRTGPEQYF.

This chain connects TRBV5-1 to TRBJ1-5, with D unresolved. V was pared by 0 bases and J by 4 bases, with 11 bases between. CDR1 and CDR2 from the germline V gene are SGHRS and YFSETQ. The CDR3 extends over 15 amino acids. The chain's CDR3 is CASSLGPFGNQPQHF. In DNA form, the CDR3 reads TGCGCCAGCAGCTTGGGCCCGTTCGGAAATCAGCCCCAGCATTTT.

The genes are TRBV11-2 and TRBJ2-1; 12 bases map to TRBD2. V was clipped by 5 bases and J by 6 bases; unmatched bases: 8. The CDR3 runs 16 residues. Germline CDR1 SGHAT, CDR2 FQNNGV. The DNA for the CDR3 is TGTGCCAGCAGCACGGGGGCGGGACTAGCGGGCAATGAGCAGTTCTTC. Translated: CASSTGAGLAGNEQFF. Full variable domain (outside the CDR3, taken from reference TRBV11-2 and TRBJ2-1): EAGVAQSPRYKIIEKRQSVAFWCNPISGHATLYWYQQILGQGPKLLIQFQNNGVVDDSQLPKDRFSAERLKGVDSTLKIQPAKLEDSAVYLCASSTGAGLAGNEQFFGPGTRLTVL.

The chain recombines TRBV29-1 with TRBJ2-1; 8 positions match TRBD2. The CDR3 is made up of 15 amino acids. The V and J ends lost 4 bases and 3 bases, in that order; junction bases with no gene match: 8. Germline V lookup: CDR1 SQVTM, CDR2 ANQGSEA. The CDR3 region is CSVGVLADYYNEQFF. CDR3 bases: TGCAGCGTTGGGGTACTAGCGGATTACTACAATGAGCAGTTCTTC.

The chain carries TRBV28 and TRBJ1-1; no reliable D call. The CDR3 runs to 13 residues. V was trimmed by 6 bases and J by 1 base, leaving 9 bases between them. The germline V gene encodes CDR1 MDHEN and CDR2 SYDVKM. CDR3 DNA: TGTGCCAGCAGGGAAATGAGGAACACTGAAGCTTTCTTT. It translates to CASREMRNTEAFF.

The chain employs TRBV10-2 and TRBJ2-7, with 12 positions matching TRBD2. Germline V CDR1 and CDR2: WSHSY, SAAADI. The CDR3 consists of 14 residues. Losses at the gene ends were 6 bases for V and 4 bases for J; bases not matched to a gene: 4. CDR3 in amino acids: CASRTSGRAYEQYF. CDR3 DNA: TGCGCCAGCAGGACTAGCGGGAGAGCGTACGAGCAGTACTTC.

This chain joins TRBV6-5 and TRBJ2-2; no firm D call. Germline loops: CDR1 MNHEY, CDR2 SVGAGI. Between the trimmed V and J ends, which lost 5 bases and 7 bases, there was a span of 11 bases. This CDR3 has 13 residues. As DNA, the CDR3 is TGTGCCAGCAGTGACCAGATGGGCGGGGAGCTGTTTTTT. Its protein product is CASSDQMGGELFF.

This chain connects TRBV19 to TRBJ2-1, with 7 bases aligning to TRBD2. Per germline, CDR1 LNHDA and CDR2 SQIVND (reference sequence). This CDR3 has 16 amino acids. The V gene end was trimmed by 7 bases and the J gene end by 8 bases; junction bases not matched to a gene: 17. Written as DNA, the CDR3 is TGTGCCAGTACCCAAGCGTTGGGCGGGAGTGAGGATGAGCAGTTCTTC. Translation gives CASTQALGGSEDEQFF.

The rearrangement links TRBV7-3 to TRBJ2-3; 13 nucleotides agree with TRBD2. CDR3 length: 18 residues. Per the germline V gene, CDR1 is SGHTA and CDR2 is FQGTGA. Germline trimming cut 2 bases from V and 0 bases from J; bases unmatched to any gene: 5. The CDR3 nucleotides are TGTGCCAGCAGCTTAGGGGGACTAGCGGGGCAGAGCACAGATACGCAGTATTTT. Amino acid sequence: CASSLGGLAGQSTDTQYF.

CDR3 residues: CASSYSLAGVGNEQFF. In DNA form, the CDR3 reads TGTGCCAGCAGTTACTCGTTAGCGGGAGTAGGGAATGAGCAGTTCTTC. This chain links TRBV6-5 with TRBJ2-1, with TRBD2 identical over 9 bases. Looked up from germline, CDR1 is MNHEY and CDR2 is SVGAGI. The CDR3 has 16 amino acids. V shed 0 bases, J shed 7 bases, and the junction held 7 bases outside the gene matches.

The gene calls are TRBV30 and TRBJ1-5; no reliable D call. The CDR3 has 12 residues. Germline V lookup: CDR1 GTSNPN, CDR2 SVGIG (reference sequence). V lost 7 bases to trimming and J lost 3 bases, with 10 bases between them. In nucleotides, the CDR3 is TGTGCCTATTCAGGTCCCAATCAGCCCCAGCATTTT. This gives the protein CAYSGPNQPQHF.

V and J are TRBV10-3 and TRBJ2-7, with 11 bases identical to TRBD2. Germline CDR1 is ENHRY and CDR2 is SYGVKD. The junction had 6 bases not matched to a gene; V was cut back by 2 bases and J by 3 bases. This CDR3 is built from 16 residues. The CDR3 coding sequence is TGTGCCATCAGTGAGAGTGGGGGACTAGCGGACTACGAGCAGTACTTC. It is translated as CAISESGGLADYEQYF.

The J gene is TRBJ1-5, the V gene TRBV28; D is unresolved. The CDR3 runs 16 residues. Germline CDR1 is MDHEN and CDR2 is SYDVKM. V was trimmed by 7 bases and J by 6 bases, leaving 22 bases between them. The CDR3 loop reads CASTPLGKGNIQPQHF. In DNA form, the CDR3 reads TGTGCCAGCACTCCCCTGGGGAAGGGAAATATTCAGCCCCAGCATTTT.

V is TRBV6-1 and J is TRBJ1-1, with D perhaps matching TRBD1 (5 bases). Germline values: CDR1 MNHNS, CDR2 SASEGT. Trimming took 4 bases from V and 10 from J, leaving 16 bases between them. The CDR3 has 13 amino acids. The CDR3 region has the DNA TGTGCCAGCAGTGGGGCAACCTCAGGGCGAGCTTTCTTT. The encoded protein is CASSGATSGRAFF.

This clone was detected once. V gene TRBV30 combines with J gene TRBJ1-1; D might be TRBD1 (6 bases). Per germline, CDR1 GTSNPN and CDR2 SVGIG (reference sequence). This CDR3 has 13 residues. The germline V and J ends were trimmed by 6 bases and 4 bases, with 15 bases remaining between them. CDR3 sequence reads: CACPRGERTEAFF. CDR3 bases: TGTGCCTGTCCGAGGGGGGAACGCACTGAAGCTTTCTTT.